This TCR beta chain was sequenced in a study of T cells after yellow fever vaccination. Study-wide points: Almost every vaccine-responding clonotype was undetectable in sorted memory subsets on day 0.

The CDR3 is made up of 15 amino acids. Looked up from germline, CDR1 is MNHEY and CDR2 is SVGAGI. The V end was cut by 4 bases, the J end by 1 base, with 13 bases between. There are many counts of this clonotype. MiXCR was run by TCRdb on the 5' RACE reads, yielding one entry per CDR3 protein. There are tens of thousands of distinct CDR3 sequences in the sample; approximately 4.5% occur only once, and less than 50% lies in the top ten. The clonotype comes from a man in his late teens or twenties who received the YFV17D yellow fever vaccine. The rearrangement joins TRBV6-5 to TRBJ1-1; D is unresolved. This specimen was PBMCs, either bulk or a sorted T-cell subset (CD4+, CD8+, memory, or dextramer-sorted; not recorded which), taken on the day of the yellow fever booster vaccination. The CDR3 nucleotides read TGTGCCAGCAGTTGGGCCCCGAAGGGGAACACTGAAGCTTTCTTT. Protein: CASSWAPKGNTEAFF.